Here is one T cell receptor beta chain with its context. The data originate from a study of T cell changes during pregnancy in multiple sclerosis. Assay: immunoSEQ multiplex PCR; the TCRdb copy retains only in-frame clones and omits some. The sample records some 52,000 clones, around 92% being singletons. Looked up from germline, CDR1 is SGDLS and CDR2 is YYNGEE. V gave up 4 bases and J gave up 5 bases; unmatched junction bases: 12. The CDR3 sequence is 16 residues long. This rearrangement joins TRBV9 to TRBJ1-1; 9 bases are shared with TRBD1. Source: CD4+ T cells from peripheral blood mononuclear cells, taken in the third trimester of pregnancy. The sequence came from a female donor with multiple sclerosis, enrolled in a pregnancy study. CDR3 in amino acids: CASSPRDRVISTEAFF. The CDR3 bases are TGTGCCAGCAGCCCACGGGACAGGGTTATATCTACTGAAGCTTTCTTT. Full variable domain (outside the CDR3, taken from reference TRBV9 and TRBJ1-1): DSGVTQTPKHLITATGQRVTLRCSPRSGDLSVYWYQQSLDQGLQFLIQYYNGEERAKGNILERFSAQQFPDLHSELNLSSLELGDSALYFCASSPRDRVISTEAFFGQGTRLTVV.